This passage covers 28 T cell receptor beta chains from one sample sequenced in a study of neurological immune-mediated disorders. A single record per CDR3 protein comes from TCRdb applying MiXCR to the 5' RACE reads. The table has 59,000 or so distinct CDR3 sequences, roughly 12% seen once. The sample taken for sequencing was PBMCs. These receptors all come from a woman aged 55-70 years with HTLV-1-associated myelopathy (HAM/TSP).

This clonotype was seen many times. The chain employs TRBV7-2 and TRBJ2-5, with D perhaps TRBD2 (6 bases). The V gene's germline CDR1 is SGHTA and CDR2 FQGNSA. Deletions cut 4 bases from V and 2 bases from J, with 14 bases between. This CDR3 region has 15 residues. This CDR3 reads CASSSVLARQETQYF. The CDR3 DNA is TGTGCCAGCAGCTCGGTCCTAGCGAGGCAAGAGACCCAGTACTTC.

This clonotype came up many times. The gene calls are TRBV11-2 and TRBJ2-1, with 8 bases matching TRBD2. Germline V lookup: CDR1 SGHAT, CDR2 FQNNGV. J gave up 5 bases and V 1 base, and 7 bases lay outside the gene matches. CDR3 size: 16 residues. Here the CDR3 DNA reads TGTGCCAGCAGCTTAGTGGTAGCGGGACCGAACAATGAGCAGTTCTTC. It translates to CASSLVVAGPNNEQFF.

This clonotype was seen at least ten times. The chain recombines TRBV10-3 with TRBJ2-1, with 10 bases lining up with TRBD2. Per germline, CDR1 ENHRY and CDR2 SYGVKD. V lost 0 bases to trimming and J lost 8 bases; unmatched junction nucleotides: 4. This CDR3 is built from 15 residues. The DNA of the CDR3 is TGTGCCATCAGTGAGTCGTCTAGCGGGAGCTATGAGCAGTTCTTC. Amino acids: CAISESSSGSYEQFF.

There are many counts of this clonotype. The rearrangement uses TRBV14 and TRBJ2-1, with no clear D. The CDR3 spans 13 residues. The germline V and J ends were trimmed by 1 base and 12 bases, with 13 bases remaining between them. Germline lookup yields CDR1 SGHDN and CDR2 FVKESK. CDR3 amino acids: CASSQGYLVMQFF. The CDR3 DNA follows: TGTGCCAGCAGCCAAGGATACCTAGTTATGCAGTTCTTC.

V gene TRBV12-5 combines with J gene TRBJ2-1, with a weak D call TRBD1 (6 bases). Germline V gene lookup returns CDR1 LGHNT and CDR2 FRNRAP. The CDR3 has 13 residues. The V end was cut by 6 bases, the J end by 8 bases, with 14 bases between. This CDR3 is CASGPPAGDEQFF. CDR3 DNA sequence: TGTGCTAGTGGCCCGCCGGCAGGGGATGAGCAGTTCTTC.

This chain joins TRBV20-1 and TRBJ2-3; TRBD2 aligns across 9 bases. The junction had 16 bases not matched to a gene; V was cut back by 7 bases and J by 8 bases. Germline V gene data show CDR1 as DFQATT and CDR2 as SNEGSKA (reference sequence). This CDR3 comprises 15 residues. In nucleotides, the CDR3 is TGCAGTGTCCCCCCACCTAGCGGGGTGCGGGGTACGCAGTATTTT. Translation gives CSVPPPSGVRGTQYF.

This clonotype was observed at least ten times. The chain employs TRBV3-1 and TRBJ2-7, with D unclear. Germline values: CDR1 LGHDT, CDR2 YNNKEL (reference sequence). V was shortened by 1 base and J by 3 bases, with 10 bases between the two germline ends. The CDR3 consists of 14 residues. The CDR3 protein is CASSQGIGDYEQYF. In DNA, the CDR3 is TGTGCCAGCAGCCAAGGAATTGGGGACTACGAGCAGTACTTC.

This clonotype was detected many times. The V gene is TRBV7-6, the J gene TRBJ2-1, with a possible D match to TRBD1 (7 bases). The CDR3 is 16 amino acids. Trimming took off 4 bases at V and 8 bases at J, with 21 bases between the two ends. In germline, CDR1 is SGHVS, CDR2 FNYEAQ. The CDR3, as DNA: TGTGCCAGCAGCTCCCGGAGGGGACAGAAGAACGATGAGCAGTTCTTC. Translation gives CASSSRRGQKNDEQFF.

Of note for this clonotype: Mismatch with germline at one junction end may stem from a read error. The chain couples TRBV20-1 to TRBJ2-3, with no clear D. Germline lookup yields CDR1 DFQATT and CDR2 SNEGSKA (reference sequence). The CDR3 loop spans 14 amino acids. As DNA, the CDR3 is TGCAGTGCTAGAGTGATTATCGGTCCAGATATGCAGTATTTT. Translating gives CSARVIIGPDMQYF.

As for this clonotype: A clone one base away is much larger, so this may be a read error. The chain links TRBV27 to TRBJ2-7, with no clear D. The CDR3 covers 19 residues. CDR1 and CDR2 from the germline V gene are MNHEY and SMNVEV (reference sequence). With 0 bases removed from V and 5 bases from J, the gap between germline ends came to 26 bases. The CDR3 sequence is CASSLSLVWAETKAHEQYF. Written as DNA, the CDR3 is TGTGCCAGCAGTTTATCGTTGGTATGGGCGGAGACGAAAGCCCACGAGCAGTACTTC.

This clonotype has a handful of counts. V usage is TRBV5-1 and J usage is TRBJ2-7, with D perhaps matching TRBD1 (5 bases). Germline assignment: CDR1 SGHRS and CDR2 YFSETQ. The CDR3 totals 14 residues. Trimming removed 0 bases at V and 3 bases at J, with 10 bases between. CDR3 region: CASSLEGHLYEQYF. As DNA, the CDR3 is TGCGCCAGCAGCTTGGAAGGACACCTCTACGAGCAGTACTTC. The full variable domain, in which reference TRBV5-1 and TRBJ2-7 provide the parts outside the CDR3, is KAGVTQTPRYLIKTRGQQVTLSCSPISGHRSVSWYQQTPGQGLQFLFEYFSETQRNKGNFPGRFSGRQFSNSRSEMNVSTLELGDSALYLCASSLEGHLYEQYFGPGTRLTVT.

In its sample, this clonotype was seen many times. This chain uses TRBV2 with TRBJ2-1, with 9 bases identical to TRBD2. CDR3 length equals 14 residues. V lost 3 bases and J lost 9; bases outside the gene matches: 6. Germline-derived CDR1 and CDR2 are SNHLY and FYNNEI. Here the CDR3 reads CASSEREGRGEQFF. The CDR3 nucleotides are TGTGCCAGCAGTGAGCGGGAGGGCCGGGGTGAGCAGTTCTTC.

The sample holds many counts of this clonotype. The chain combines TRBV10-2 with TRBJ1-2; 12 positions match TRBD1. There are 16 residues in the CDR3. V was clipped by 2 bases and J by 3 bases; unmatched bases: 4. Per the germline V gene, CDR1 is WSHSY and CDR2 is SAAADI. CDR3 loop: CASSEKGTGGDYGYTF. The CDR3 DNA sequence: TGCGCCAGCAGTGAGAAAGGGACAGGGGGCGACTATGGCTACACCTTC.

This clonotype was picked up many times. Compared with germline, one end of the junction differs, possibly owing to a read error. V usage is TRBV7-3 and J usage is TRBJ2-1, with D perhaps assigned TRBD1 or TRBD2 (6 bases each). This CDR3 has 12 residues. Germline V gives CDR1 SGHTA, CDR2 FQGTGA. The DNA of the CDR3 is TGTGCCAGCAGCTTACGGGGGCATGAGCAGTCCTTC. Translation gives CASSLRGHEQSF.

Many counts were recorded for this clonotype. This chain's CDR3 is CASRGQGEAPLHF. CDR3 coding DNA: TGTGCCAGCAGGGGACAGGGGGAAGCACCCCTCCACTTT. This chain uses TRBV28 with TRBJ1-6; 11 bases line up with TRBD1. The CDR3 runs to 13 residues. Trimming at V came to 6 bases and at J to 11 bases, leaving 3 bases not matched to a gene. The germline CDR1 and CDR2 sequences are MDHEN and SYDVKM. Full variable domain (outside the CDR3, taken from reference TRBV28 and TRBJ1-6): DVKVTQSSRYLVKRTGEKVFLECVQDMDHENMFWYRQDPGLGLRLIYFSYDVKMKEKGDIPEGYSVSREKKERFSLILESASTNQTSMYLCASRGQGEAPLHFGNGTRLTVT.

The table lists this clonotype with many counts. This chain joins TRBV7-2 and TRBJ2-5, with a possible D match to TRBD1 (5 bases). The CDR3 covers 15 residues. Germline V gives CDR1 SGHTA, CDR2 FQGNSA. V lost 4 bases and J 4 bases, leaving 16 bases between the germline ends. CDR3 nucleotide sequence: TGTGCCAGCAGCTCCTTGCCAGGGAAGGGAGAGACCCAGTACTTC. This translates into CASSSLPGKGETQYF.

This clonotype has a count of ten or more. This chain joins TRBV20-1 and TRBJ2-1; TRBD2 might be the D (5 bases). The CDR3 is 16 amino acids. CDR1 and CDR2 (germline): DFQATT, SNEGSKA (reference sequence). V was clipped by 0 bases and J by 0 bases, with 12 bases between them. The CDR3 bases are TGCAGTGCTAGAGATCTCAGCGGAGCCTCCTACAATGAGCAGTTCTTC. Encoded protein: CSARDLSGASYNEQFF.

This clonotype was seen at least ten times. In DNA, the CDR3 is TGCGCCAGCAGCTTGTCCCCGGGAGCTGGGGCCAACGTCCTGACTTTC. Its protein product is CASSLSPGAGANVLTF. This rearrangement joins TRBV5-1 to TRBJ2-6, with a weak D call TRBD2 (6 bases). V was shortened by 1 base and J by 2 bases, with 10 bases between the two germline ends. The CDR3 runs to 16 residues. Per the germline V gene, CDR1 is SGHRS and CDR2 is YFSETQ.

This clonotype was detected ten times or more. The J gene is TRBJ2-5, the V gene TRBV6-6; D is unresolved. Germline V lookup: CDR1 MNHNY, CDR2 SVGAGI (reference sequence). Deletions cut 0 bases from V and 2 bases from J, with 10 bases between. CDR3 size: 15 residues. CDR3 residues: CASSYSQQEQETQYF. CDR3 nucleotide sequence: TGTGCCAGCAGTTACTCGCAGCAGGAGCAAGAGACCCAGTACTTC.

This clonotype was recorded at least ten times. The chain couples TRBV2 to TRBJ2-7; D ambiguous. There are 13 residues in the CDR3. Germline CDR1 and CDR2: SNHLY and FYNNEI. Trimming stripped 4 bases from V and 6 bases from J, with 13 bases between. The CDR3 coding sequence is TGTGCCAGCAGTGCGCAAGTACACAGCGAGCAGTACTTC. Translated: CASSAQVHSEQYF.

At least ten counts were recorded for this clonotype. The chain combines TRBV3-1 with TRBJ1-5; a possible D gene is TRBD1 (6 bases). Germline V gene lookup returns CDR1 LGHDT and CDR2 YNNKEL (reference sequence). CDR3 length: 14 amino acids. With 1 base removed from V and 7 bases from J, the gap between germline ends came to 11 bases. The CDR3 DNA follows: TGTGCCAGCAGCCAAGGGCCAGGGGAACAGCCCCAGCATTTT. Translated, it gives CASSQGPGEQPQHF.

On this clonotype itself: A much larger clone differs from this one at a single base, so this may be a read error. J is TRBJ2-3 and V is TRBV7-8; TRBD1 matches 10 bases. Germline V gene lookup returns CDR1 SGHVS and CDR2 FQNEAQ. J gave up 7 bases and V 8 bases, and 12 bases lay outside the gene matches. The CDR3 extends over 15 amino acids. The CDR3 DNA follows: TGTGCCAGCCAAAGACAGGGGGCGATTTTGTATACGCAGTATTTT. It codes for CASQRQGAILYTQYF.

This clonotype was picked up many times. The chain couples TRBV5-6 to TRBJ2-6, with D hard to call. Germline-derived CDR1 and CDR2 are SGHDT and YYEEEE. The CDR3 loop spans 17 amino acids. Trimming took off 4 bases at V and 2 bases at J, with 16 bases between the two ends. The CDR3 sequence: CASSAGGLETGANVLTF. The CDR3 DNA follows: TGTGCCAGCAGCGCCGGTGGGCTAGAAACTGGGGCCAACGTCCTGACTTTC.

This clonotype has ten or more counts. The chain recombines TRBV7-6 with TRBJ2-2; D gene unclear. CDR1 is SGHVS, CDR2 FNYEAQ, per germline. CDR3 length: 16 residues. V lost 2 bases, J lost 0 bases, and 10 bases lay in between. DNA of the CDR3: TGTGCCAGCAGCTTATCCGCGGTTACGAACACCGGGGAGCTGTTTTTT. Translated, it gives CASSLSAVTNTGELFF.

This clonotype has ten or more counts. This sequence joins TRBV12-5 and TRBJ2-7, with 11 nucleotides matching TRBD1. V trimming: 1 base; J trimming: 3 bases; junction bases outside the gene matches: 5. Germline V gene data show CDR1 as LGHNT and CDR2 as FRNRAP. This CDR3 is built from 16 residues. This CDR3 reads CASGLDAGTGGYEQYF. In nucleotides, the CDR3 is TGTGCTAGTGGTTTGGACGCCGGGACAGGGGGCTACGAGCAGTACTTC.

This clonotype was observed many times. This rearrangement joins TRBV5-1 to TRBJ2-7; 7 nucleotides line up with TRBD1. In germline, CDR1 is SGHRS, CDR2 YFSETQ. The CDR3 is 14 residues long. V trimming: 4 bases; J trimming: 5 bases; junction bases outside the gene matches: 9. The CDR3 nucleotides read TGCGCCAGCAGCGGAGACAGGGATTCCAACGAGCAGTACTTC. Its translation: CASSGDRDSNEQYF.

There are many counts of this clonotype. This rearrangement joins TRBV24-1 to TRBJ2-2; no firm D call. V gave up 3 bases and J gave up 2 bases, with 9 bases separating them. The germline V gene encodes CDR1 KGHDR and CDR2 SFDVKD. CDR3 length: 15 residues. DNA for the CDR3: TGTGCCACCAGTGATCCGACAAGTAACACCGGGGAGCTGTTTTTT. Protein sequence: CATSDPTSNTGELFF.

Comment on this clonotype: A much bigger clone sits one base away, suggesting this may be a read error. The chain carries TRBV2 and TRBJ2-1, with 9 bases fitting TRBD2. The CDR3 length is 15 residues. V shed 6 bases, J shed 8 bases, and the junction held 11 bases outside the gene matches. Germline CDR1 and CDR2: SNHLY and FYNNEI. The CDR3 is CASRDVTSGTYEQFF. CDR3 bases: TGTGCCAGCAGGGACGTGACTAGCGGTACCTATGAGCAGTTCTTC.